The next 31 T cell receptor beta chains were all read from a single sample in a study of T cells after somatic rescue of genetic block. Repertoires were generated with immunoSEQ multiplex PCR, while TCRdb's copy carries only in-frame clones and drops some. Of nearly 10,000 clones in the sample, over 70% are singletons; the top ten hold 20% to 25%. Sequencing was performed on peripheral blood mononuclear cells (PBMCs). These receptor sequences come from a boy aged 5-17 years.

The chain is built from TRBV7-2 and TRBJ2-7, with 7 positions matching TRBD2. The trim removed 6 bases at V and 6 bases at J, leaving 5 bases unmatched. The germline CDR1 and CDR2 sequences are SGHTA and FQGNSA. The CDR3 has 12 residues. The CDR3 region is CASSYPGGEQYF. The CDR3 coding sequence is TGTGCCAGCAGTTACCCGGGAGGCGAGCAGTACTTC. Full variable domain (outside the CDR3, taken from reference TRBV7-2 and TRBJ2-7): GAGVSQSPSNKVTEKGKDVELRCDPISGHTALYWYRQSLGQGLEFLIYFQGNSAPDKSGLPSDRFSAERTGGSVSTLTIQRTQQEDSAVYLCASSYPGGEQYFGPGTRLTVT.

The chain recombines TRBV6-5 with TRBJ1-1; D ambiguous. Germline CDR1 reads MNHEY; CDR2 reads SVGAGI. The CDR3 has 14 amino acids. V was shortened by 2 bases and J by 4 bases, with 11 bases between the two germline ends. CDR3: CASSYGIGSTEAFF. The CDR3 DNA reads TGTGCCAGCAGTTACGGTATAGGCTCCACTGAAGCTTTCTTT.

The chain employs TRBV5-4 and TRBJ2-1; 8 bases map to TRBD2. J lost 8 bases, V lost 4 bases, and 14 bases had no gene match. From germline, CDR1 is SGHNT and CDR2 YYREEE (reference sequence). The CDR3 contains 16 residues. The CDR3 region has the DNA TGTGCCAGCAGCCGACCCATGGCGGGAGGTTGGGATGAGCAGTTCTTC. This translates into CASSRPMAGGWDEQFF.

V usage is TRBV6-5 and J usage is TRBJ2-7; unclear D gene. CDR1 is MNHEY, CDR2 SVGAGI, per germline. The CDR3 runs 13 residues. Trimming shortened V by 0 bases and J by 7 bases, and 10 bases separated the two germline ends. The CDR3, as DNA: TGTGCCAGCAGTTACTCGAATTACGGGGAGCAGTACTTC. Amino acids: CASSYSNYGEQYF.

This chain joins TRBV9 and TRBJ1-4, with D tentatively TRBD1 (5 bases). The V gene's germline CDR1 is SGDLS and CDR2 YYNGEE. This CDR3 comprises 15 residues. The V and J ends lost 1 base and 5 bases respectively, with 12 bases between them. CDR3 coding DNA: TGTGCCAGCAGCGTAAGGGGCAGTGTCAATGAAAAACTGTTTTTT. This codes for CASSVRGSVNEKLFF.

This clone is termed medium-sized. The identical CDR3 is also encoded by other nucleotide sequences in the sample. This chain joins TRBV9 and TRBJ2-2; D not resolved. V lost 1 base, J lost 1 base, and 5 bases lay in between. Germline V gene sequence: CDR1 SGDLS, CDR2 YYNGEE. The CDR3 has 14 amino acids. The CDR3 loop reads CASSVLGNTGELFF. For the CDR3, the DNA is TGTGCCAGCAGCGTACTAGGGAACACCGGGGAGCTGTTTTTT.

This clone was observed a handful of times. The rearrangement uses TRBV5-5 and TRBJ1-5; D is undetermined. Trimming left V 4 bases short and J 4 bases short, with 9 bases between. The germline V gene encodes CDR1 SGHKS and CDR2 YYEKEE (reference sequence). The CDR3 runs 13 residues. CDR3 bases: TGTGCCAGCAGCCAACTTTGGAATCAGCCCCAGCATTTT. Its translation: CASSQLWNQPQHF. Full variable domain (rest looked up from reference TRBV5-5 and TRBJ1-5): DAGVTQSPTHLIKTRGQQVTLRCSPISGHKSVSWYQQVLGQGPQFIFQYYEKEERGRGNFPDRFSARQFPNYSSELNVNALLLGDSALYLCASSQLWNQPQHFGDGTRLSIL.

The chain links TRBV10-3 to TRBJ2-1; 7 bases are a match to TRBD2. Germline-derived CDR1 and CDR2 are ENHRY and SYGVKD. The CDR3 is made up of 10 amino acids. Losses at the gene ends were 10 bases for V and 7 bases for J; bases not matched to a gene: 1. The CDR3 loop is CATSGNEQFF. DNA of the CDR3: TGTGCCACTAGCGGTAATGAGCAGTTCTTC.

The chain has TRBV19 and TRBJ2-7, with D possibly being TRBD2 (6 bases). The CDR3 runs to 15 residues. V was clipped by 5 bases and J by 4 bases, with 18 bases between them. Germline V CDR1 and CDR2: LNHDA, SQIVND (reference sequence). The CDR3 bases are TGTGCCAGTAGTCACTCCTGGGGGGTTAGGTACGAGCAGTACTTC. Translated, it gives CASSHSWGVRYEQYF.

The genes are TRBV19 and TRBJ2-1; no clear D. The CDR3 runs to 16 residues. Trimming took 3 bases from V and 0 from J, leaving 12 bases between them. Germline V gene lookup returns CDR1 LNHDA and CDR2 SQIVND (reference sequence). CDR3 bases: TGTGCCAGTAGTATCCTCCTCAAGAGCTCCTACAATGAGCAGTTCTTC. Translating it yields CASSILLKSSYNEQFF.

The chain couples TRBV27 to TRBJ2-1; a possible D gene is TRBD2 (5 bases). The germline V gene has CDR1 MNHEY and CDR2 SMNVEV (reference sequence). The germline V and J ends were trimmed by 0 bases and 4 bases, with 13 bases remaining between them. The CDR3 covers 16 residues. The CDR3 sequence: CASSLSVYGGYNEQFF. In nucleotides, the CDR3 is TGTGCCAGCAGTTTATCCGTTTATGGAGGATACAATGAGCAGTTCTTC.

This clone was detected only a few times. The chain couples TRBV9 to TRBJ1-1, with no clear D. Germline CDR1 is SGDLS and CDR2 is YYNGEE. This CDR3 is built from 14 residues. V lost 4 bases and J lost 2, with 12 bases in between. The CDR3 spells CASSPSDGNTEAFF. CDR3 nucleotides: TGTGCCAGCAGCCCTAGCGACGGTAACACTGAAGCTTTCTTT.

The J gene is TRBJ2-3, the V gene TRBV5-4; D remains unclear. The germline CDR1 and CDR2 sequences are SGHNT and YYREEE (reference sequence). Trimming took 4 bases from V and 0 from J, leaving 18 bases between them. The CDR3 length is 17 residues. CDR3 nucleotide sequence: TGTGCCAGCAGCCCCTTACCCCGGACCGTTAGCACAGATACGCAGTATTTT. Its protein product is CASSPLPRTVSTDTQYF.

This clone was counted a few times. The rearrangement uses TRBV13 and TRBJ1-1; D remains ambiguous. V gave up 5 bases and J gave up 0 bases, with 10 bases separating them. Germline lookup yields CDR1 PRHDT and CDR2 FYEKMQ (reference sequence). This CDR3 is 14 amino acids long. The CDR3 sequence is CASSPFVLNTEAFF. Written as DNA, the CDR3 is TGTGCCAGCAGCCCCTTTGTGCTGAACACTGAAGCTTTCTTT. The variable domain in full, completed from reference TRBV13 and TRBJ1-1, reads AAGVIQSPRHLIKEKRETATLKCYPIPRHDTVYWYQQGPGQDPQFLISFYEKMQSDKGSIPDRFSAQQFSDYHSELNMSSLELGDSALYFCASSPFVLNTEAFFGQGTRLTVV.

The chain is built from TRBV5-4 and TRBJ2-7, with 7 bases aligning to TRBD2. Per the germline V gene, CDR1 is SGHNT and CDR2 is YYREEE (reference sequence). The trim removed 7 bases at V and 0 bases at J, leaving 4 bases unmatched. This CDR3 spans 13 amino acids. Here the CDR3 reads CASGGGSSYEQYF. For the CDR3, the DNA is TGTGCCAGCGGCGGCGGGAGCTCCTACGAGCAGTACTTC.

The V and J genes are TRBV5-8 and TRBJ1-3, with D possibly TRBD1 on 5 matching bases. V shed 0 bases and J shed 2 bases, with 9 bases lying between them. The CDR3 totals 15 residues. CDR1 SGHTS and CDR2 YDEGEE come from the germline V gene. CDR3 sequence: CASSLEGVTGNTIYF. CDR3 nucleotides: TGTGCCAGCAGCTTGGAAGGGGTGACTGGAAACACCATATATTTT.

The rearrangement joins TRBV5-1 to TRBJ1-6; 8 bases align to TRBD1. V lost 3 bases and J lost 3; bases outside the gene matches: 5. Germline V gives CDR1 SGHRS, CDR2 YFSETQ. The CDR3 is 16 amino acids. The CDR3 spells CASSWTGSFYNSPLHF. CDR3 bases: TGCGCCAGCAGCTGGACAGGGTCATTCTATAATTCACCCCTCCACTTT.

This clone appeared a few times. DNA for the CDR3: TGTGCCATCCGGACAGGGCCTATGAACACTGAAGCTTTCTTT. Its translation: CAIRTGPMNTEAFF. V usage is TRBV10-3 and J usage is TRBJ1-1; 8 bases fit TRBD1. CDR1 ENHRY and CDR2 SYGVKD come from the germline V gene. With V trimmed by 8 bases and J by 0 bases, 5 bases remained unmatched. The length of the CDR3 is 14 residues.

The V call is TRBV27, the J call TRBJ2-7; D may correspond to TRBD1 or TRBD2 (5 bases each). The V and J ends lost 2 bases and 4 bases respectively, with 33 bases between them. Germline V gene data show CDR1 as MNHEY and CDR2 as SMNVEV (reference sequence). This CDR3 has 21 residues. CDR3 amino acids: CASSLGDDLSRGLPELYEQYF. Here the CDR3 DNA reads TGTGCCAGCAGTTTAGGGGACGATTTAAGCCGAGGGCTCCCAGAATTGTACGAGCAGTACTTC.

The V gene is TRBV27, the J gene TRBJ2-7; the D gene is possibly TRBD1 (5 bases). The CDR3 loop spans 13 amino acids. Per germline, CDR1 MNHEY and CDR2 SMNVEV (reference sequence). V lost 3 bases and J lost 1, with 7 bases in between. The CDR3 DNA reads TGTGCCAGCAGTTTTAGACAGTCCTACGAGCAGTACTTC. Its translation is CASSFRQSYEQYF.

This clone has more than one count but fewer than ten. V gene TRBV18 combines with J gene TRBJ2-1; D may correspond to TRBD1 or TRBD2 (5 bases each). Germline V gene sequence: CDR1 KGHSH, CDR2 LQKENI. This CDR3 contains 14 residues. V was pared by 7 bases and J by 2 bases, with 12 bases between. Here the CDR3 reads CASFPQGPYNEQFF. CDR3 DNA: TGTGCCAGCTTCCCCCAGGGACCCTACAATGAGCAGTTCTTC.

There are a few counts of this clone. V gene TRBV30 combines with J gene TRBJ1-1; D is ambiguous. Germline CDR1 reads GTSNPN; CDR2 reads SVGIG (reference sequence). The CDR3 has 14 residues. V lost 0 bases, J lost 4 bases, and 12 bases lay in between. The CDR3 DNA is TGTGCCTGGAGTGTACTAAAGGGCAGCACTGAAGCTTTCTTT. It is translated as CAWSVLKGSTEAFF.

The genes are TRBV28 and TRBJ1-2, with D perhaps matching TRBD1 (5 bases). Trimming took off 4 bases at V and 4 bases at J, with 13 bases between the two ends. Germline loops: CDR1 MDHEN, CDR2 SYDVKM. This CDR3 contains 14 residues. DNA for the CDR3: TGTGCCAGCAGTTCCCAGGGCAGCTTCTATGGCTACACCTTC. As protein: CASSSQGSFYGYTF.

This rearrangement joins TRBV28 to TRBJ2-7, with 11 bases lining up with TRBD1. The germline gives CDR1 MDHEN, CDR2 SYDVKM. J gave up 3 bases and V 5 bases, and 3 bases lay outside the gene matches. The CDR3 is 14 residues long. CDR3 DNA: TGTGCCAGCAGTCCGGGGACAGGGGGCTACGAGCAGTACTTC. Protein: CASSPGTGGYEQYF.

The chain employs TRBV6-6 and TRBJ1-6; D gene unclear. The V gene lost 7 bases and the J gene lost 0 bases, with 7 bases spanning the gap. Germline CDR1 is MNHNY and CDR2 is SVGAGI (reference sequence). The CDR3 runs 14 residues. In nucleotides, the CDR3 is TGTGCCAGCAAGAGAGGCTCCTATAATTCACCCCTCCACTTT. Translating it yields CASKRGSYNSPLHF.

This rearrangement joins TRBV18 to TRBJ1-1; a possible D gene is TRBD1 (6 bases). Germline lookup yields CDR1 KGHSH and CDR2 LQKENI. Between the trimmed V and J ends, which lost 3 bases and 3 bases, there was a span of 17 bases. The CDR3 contains 16 residues. The CDR3 loop reads CASSPLSPGADTEAFF. The CDR3, as DNA: TGTGCCAGCTCACCCCTATCTCCAGGGGCGGACACTGAAGCTTTCTTT.

The chain has TRBV5-8 and TRBJ2-7; D gene uncertain. V was shortened by 3 bases and J by 0 bases, with 13 bases between the two germline ends. Germline loops: CDR1 SGHTS, CDR2 YDEGEE. The CDR3 contains 15 residues. The chain's CDR3 is CASSWFGLGSYEQYF. As DNA, the CDR3 is TGTGCCAGCAGCTGGTTCGGCCTCGGCTCCTACGAGCAGTACTTC.

This chain connects TRBV5-1 to TRBJ2-2; D gene unclear. The CDR3 has 17 residues. V was clipped by 0 bases and J by 5 bases, with 17 bases between them. Germline CDR1 reads SGHRS; CDR2 reads YFSETQ. Written as DNA, the CDR3 is TGCGCCAGCAGCTTGGATGTGACCCAAGTCTTAACCGGGGAGCTGTTTTTT. Its protein is CASSLDVTQVLTGELFF.

This sequence joins TRBV7-6 and TRBJ2-7, with D hard to call. The CDR3 contains 12 residues. The V and J ends lost 5 bases and 2 bases respectively, with 7 bases between them. Germline CDR1 SGHVS, CDR2 FNYEAQ. CDR3 nucleotide sequence: TGTGCCAGCAGCCTACTGACCTACGAGCAGTACTTC. Protein product: CASSLLTYEQYF.

This chain joins TRBV28 and TRBJ2-7; D gene unclear. V lost 6 bases to trimming and J lost 3 bases, with 6 bases between them. CDR1 MDHEN and CDR2 SYDVKM come from the germline V gene. The CDR3 is 11 amino acids. The chain's CDR3 is CASSSYYEQYF. CDR3 sequence (DNA): TGTGCCAGCAGCAGTTACTACGAGCAGTACTTC.

The chain is built from TRBV6-1 and TRBJ2-1; perhaps TRBD2 as D (7 bases). CDR1 is MNHNS and CDR2 is SASEGT in the germline V gene. V lost 4 bases, J lost 4 bases, and 17 bases lay in between. The length of the CDR3 is 16 residues. CDR3 coding DNA: TGTGCCAGCAGTGTAGGCGGGGGCCTCGGATACAATGAGCAGTTCTTC. Protein sequence: CASSVGGGLGYNEQFF.